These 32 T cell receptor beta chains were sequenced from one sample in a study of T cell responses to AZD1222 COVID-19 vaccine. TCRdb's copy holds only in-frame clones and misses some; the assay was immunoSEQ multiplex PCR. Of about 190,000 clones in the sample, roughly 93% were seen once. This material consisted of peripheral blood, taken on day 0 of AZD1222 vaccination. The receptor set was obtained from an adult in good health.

The CDR3 nucleotides are TGTGCCAGCAGCCTCAACCGGGACAGCCGCTCCTATAATTCACCCCTCCACTTT. Translation gives CASSLNRDSRSYNSPLHF. The gene calls are TRBV3-1 (or the pseudogene TRBV3-2) and TRBJ1-6, with 7 bases lining up with TRBD1. Germline CDR1 is LGHDT and CDR2 is YNNKEL (reference sequence). J was trimmed by 0 bases and V by 4 bases; bases with no gene match: 9. The CDR3 has 18 amino acids.

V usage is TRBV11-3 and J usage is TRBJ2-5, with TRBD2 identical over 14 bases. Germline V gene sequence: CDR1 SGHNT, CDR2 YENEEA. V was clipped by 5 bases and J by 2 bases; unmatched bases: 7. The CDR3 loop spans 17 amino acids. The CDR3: CASSPGTSGRSQETQYF. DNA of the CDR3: TGTGCCAGCAGCCCCGGGACTAGCGGGAGATCGCAAGAGACCCAGTACTTC.

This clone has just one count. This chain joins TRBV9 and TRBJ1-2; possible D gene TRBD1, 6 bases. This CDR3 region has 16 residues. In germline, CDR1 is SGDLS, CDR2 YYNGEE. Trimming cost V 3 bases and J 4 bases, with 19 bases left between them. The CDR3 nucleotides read TGTGCCAGCAGCGCCAGTCCGACAGGCGGTAGCTATGGCTACACCTTC. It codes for CASSASPTGGSYGYTF.

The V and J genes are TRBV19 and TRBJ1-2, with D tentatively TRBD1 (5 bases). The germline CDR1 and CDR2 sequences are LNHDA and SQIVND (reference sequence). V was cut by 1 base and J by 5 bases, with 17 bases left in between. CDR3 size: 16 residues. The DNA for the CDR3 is TGTGCCAGTAGTATAGGGGGGAGGGCACAACCTTATGGCTACACCTTC. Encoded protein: CASSIGGRAQPYGYTF. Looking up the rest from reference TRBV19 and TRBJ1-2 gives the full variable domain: DGGITQSPKYLFRKEGQNVTLSCEQNLNHDAMYWYRQDPGQGLRLIYYSQIVNDFQKGDIAEGYSVSREKKESFPLTVTSAQKNPTAFYLCASSIGGRAQPYGYTFGSGTRLTVV.

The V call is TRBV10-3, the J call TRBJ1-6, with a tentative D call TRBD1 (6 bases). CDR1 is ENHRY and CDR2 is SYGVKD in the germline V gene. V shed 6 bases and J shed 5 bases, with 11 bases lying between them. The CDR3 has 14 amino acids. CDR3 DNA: TGTGCCATCAGAATGGACAGTCATAATTCACCCCTCCACTTT. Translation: CAIRMDSHNSPLHF.

The CDR3 loop is CASSYGPDTQYF. The CDR3, as DNA: TGTGCCAGCAGTTACGGACCCGATACGCAGTATTTT. The chain uses TRBV6-5 and TRBJ2-3; D unclear. The V end was cut by 2 bases, the J end by 6 bases, with 6 bases between. CDR3 length: 12 amino acids. Germline V gene data show CDR1 as MNHEY and CDR2 as SVGAGI.

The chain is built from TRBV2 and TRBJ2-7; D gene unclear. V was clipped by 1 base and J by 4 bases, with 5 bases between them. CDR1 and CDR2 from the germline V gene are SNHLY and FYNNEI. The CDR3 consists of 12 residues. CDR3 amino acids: CASSEDRYEQYF. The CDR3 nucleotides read TGTGCCAGCAGTGAAGACAGATACGAGCAGTACTTC.

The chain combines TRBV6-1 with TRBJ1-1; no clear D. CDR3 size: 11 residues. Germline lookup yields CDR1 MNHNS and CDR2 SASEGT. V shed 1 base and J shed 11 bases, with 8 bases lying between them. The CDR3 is CASSEGWSAFF. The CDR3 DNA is TGTGCCAGCAGTGAAGGCTGGAGTGCTTTCTTT.

The CDR3 region is CAISEPGQENTEAFF. CDR3 in DNA: TGTGCCATCAGTGAGCCGGGACAGGAGAACACTGAAGCTTTCTTT. The chain couples TRBV10-3 to TRBJ1-1; the match to TRBD1 covers 8 bases. Germline assignment: CDR1 ENHRY and CDR2 SYGVKD. The V and J ends lost 2 bases and 1 base, in that order; junction bases with no gene match: 3. CDR3 size: 15 residues.

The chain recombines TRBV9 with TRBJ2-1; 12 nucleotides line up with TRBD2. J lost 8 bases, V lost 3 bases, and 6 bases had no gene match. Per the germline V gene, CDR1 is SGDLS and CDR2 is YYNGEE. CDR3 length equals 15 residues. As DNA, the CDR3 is TGTGCCAGCAGCGCAACTAGCGGGAGGTTCGATGAGCAGTTCTTC. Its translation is CASSATSGRFDEQFF.

This chain's CDR3 is CATRLRAGTSGSNEQFF. CDR3 DNA sequence: TGTGCCACCCGACTACGCGCGGGAACTAGCGGGAGTAATGAGCAGTTCTTC. The V and J genes are TRBV27 and TRBJ2-1; 11 nucleotides agree with TRBD2. Germline V gene lookup returns CDR1 MNHEY and CDR2 SMNVEV (reference sequence). The CDR3 loop spans 17 amino acids. The V segment lost 10 bases and the J segment 7 bases; nucleotides outside the gene matches: 18.

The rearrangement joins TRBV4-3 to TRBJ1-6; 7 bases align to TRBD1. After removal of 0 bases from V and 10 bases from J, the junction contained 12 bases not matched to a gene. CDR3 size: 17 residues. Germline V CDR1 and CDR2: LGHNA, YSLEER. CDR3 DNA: TGCGCCAGCAGCCAAGAATGGAACAGGGGATCCGGGTCACCCCTCCACTTT. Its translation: CASSQEWNRGSGSPLHF.

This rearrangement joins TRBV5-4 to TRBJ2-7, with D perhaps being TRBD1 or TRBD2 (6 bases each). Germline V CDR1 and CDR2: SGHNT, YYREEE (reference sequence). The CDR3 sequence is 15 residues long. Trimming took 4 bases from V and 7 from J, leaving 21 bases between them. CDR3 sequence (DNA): TGTGCCAGCAGCCGGTTCACGGGGGCCAATGGGGAGCAGTACTTC. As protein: CASSRFTGANGEQYF.

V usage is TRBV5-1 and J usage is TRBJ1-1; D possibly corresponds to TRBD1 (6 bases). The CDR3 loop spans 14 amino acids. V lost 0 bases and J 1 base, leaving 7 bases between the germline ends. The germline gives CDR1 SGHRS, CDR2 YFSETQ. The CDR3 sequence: CASSLGGGNTEAFF. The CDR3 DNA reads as TGCGCCAGCAGCTTGGGAGGGGGGAACACTGAAGCTTTCTTT.

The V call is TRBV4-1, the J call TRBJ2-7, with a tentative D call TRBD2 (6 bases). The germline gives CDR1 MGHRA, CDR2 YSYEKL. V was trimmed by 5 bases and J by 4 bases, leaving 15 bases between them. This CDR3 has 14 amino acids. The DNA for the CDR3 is TGCGCCAGCAGCGCTAGGGACGGGAGATACGAGCAGTACTTC. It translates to CASSARDGRYEQYF.

The CDR3 bases are TGTGCCAGCAGTGAGCAGGGGAATCAGCCCCAGCATTTT. Its translation is CASSEQGNQPQHF. The gene calls are TRBV2 and TRBJ1-5; tentatively, D is TRBD1 (6 bases). The CDR3 consists of 13 residues. Trimming pared 3 bases from V and 4 bases from J, leaving 7 bases between. Per the germline V gene, CDR1 is SNHLY and CDR2 is FYNNEI.

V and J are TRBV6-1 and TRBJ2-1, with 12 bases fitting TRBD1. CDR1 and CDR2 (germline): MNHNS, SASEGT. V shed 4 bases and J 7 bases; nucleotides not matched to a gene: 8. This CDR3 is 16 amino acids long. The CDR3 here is CASSVWDRGLVNEQFF. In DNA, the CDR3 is TGTGCCAGCAGTGTATGGGACAGGGGGCTCGTGAATGAGCAGTTCTTC.

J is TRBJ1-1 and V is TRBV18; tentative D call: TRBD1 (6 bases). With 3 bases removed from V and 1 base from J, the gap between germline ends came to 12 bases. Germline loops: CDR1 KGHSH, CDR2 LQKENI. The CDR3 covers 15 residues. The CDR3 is CASSPTTGRNTEAFF. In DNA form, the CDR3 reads TGTGCCAGCTCACCTACGACAGGCCGGAACACTGAAGCTTTCTTT.

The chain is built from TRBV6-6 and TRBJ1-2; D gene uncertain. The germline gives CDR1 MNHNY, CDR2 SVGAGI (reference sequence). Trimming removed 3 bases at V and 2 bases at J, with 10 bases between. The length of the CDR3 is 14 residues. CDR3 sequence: CASSYAEGNYGYTF. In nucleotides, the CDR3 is TGTGCCAGCAGTTATGCAGAGGGCAACTATGGCTACACCTTC.

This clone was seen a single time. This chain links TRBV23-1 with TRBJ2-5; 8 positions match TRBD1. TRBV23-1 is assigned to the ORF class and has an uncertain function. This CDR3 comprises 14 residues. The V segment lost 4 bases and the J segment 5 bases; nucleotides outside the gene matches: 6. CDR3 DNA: TGCGCCAGCAGTCTCGATCGGACAGGGGAGACCCAGTACTTC. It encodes CASSLDRTGETQYF.

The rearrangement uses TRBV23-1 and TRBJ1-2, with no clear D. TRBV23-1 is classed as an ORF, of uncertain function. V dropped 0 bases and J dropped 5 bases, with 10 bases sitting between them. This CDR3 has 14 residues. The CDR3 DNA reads TGCGCCAGCAGTCAATCGCGGGAGTGGTATGGCTACACCTTC. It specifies CASSQSREWYGYTF.

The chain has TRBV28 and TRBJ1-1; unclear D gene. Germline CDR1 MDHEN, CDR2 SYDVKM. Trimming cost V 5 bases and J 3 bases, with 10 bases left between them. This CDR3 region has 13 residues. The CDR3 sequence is CASSPVLDTEAFF. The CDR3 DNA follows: TGTGCCAGCAGTCCGGTGCTCGACACTGAAGCTTTCTTT.

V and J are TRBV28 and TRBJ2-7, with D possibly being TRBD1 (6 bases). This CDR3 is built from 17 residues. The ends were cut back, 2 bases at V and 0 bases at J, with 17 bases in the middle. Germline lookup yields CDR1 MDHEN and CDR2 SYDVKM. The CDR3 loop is CASSLRGTASFSYEQYF. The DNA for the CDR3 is TGTGCCAGCAGTTTAAGGGGGACGGCCTCCTTCTCCTACGAGCAGTACTTC. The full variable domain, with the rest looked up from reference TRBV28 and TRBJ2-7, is DVKVTQSSRYLVKRTGEKVFLECVQDMDHENMFWYRQDPGLGLRLIYFSYDVKMKEKGDIPEGYSVSREKKERFSLILESASTNQTSMYLCASSLRGTASFSYEQYFGPGTRLTVT.

The CDR3 nucleotides are TGTGCCAGCAGCGGGCTACAGGGGGCAGTAACTGAAGCTTTCTTT. It specifies CASSGLQGAVTEAFF. V usage is TRBV5-4 and J usage is TRBJ1-1, with 9 bases matching TRBD1. The CDR3 loop spans 15 amino acids. From germline, CDR1 is SGHNT and CDR2 YYREEE (reference sequence). V was pared by 4 bases and J by 5 bases, with 9 bases of the junction left unmatched.

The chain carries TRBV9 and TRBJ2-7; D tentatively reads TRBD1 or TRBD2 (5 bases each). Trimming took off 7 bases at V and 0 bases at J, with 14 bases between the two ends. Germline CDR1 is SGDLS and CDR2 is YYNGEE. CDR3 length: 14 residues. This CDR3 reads CASGPWDGSYEQYF. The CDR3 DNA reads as TGTGCCAGCGGGCCCTGGGACGGCTCCTACGAGCAGTACTTC.

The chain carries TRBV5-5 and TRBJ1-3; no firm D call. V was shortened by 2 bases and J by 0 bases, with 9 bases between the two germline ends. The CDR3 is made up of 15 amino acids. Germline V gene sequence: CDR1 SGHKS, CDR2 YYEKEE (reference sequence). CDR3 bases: TGTGCCAGCAGCTTTTTATCCAGCTCTGGAAACACCATATATTTT. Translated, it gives CASSFLSSSGNTIYF. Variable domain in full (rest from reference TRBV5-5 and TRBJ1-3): DAGVTQSPTHLIKTRGQQVTLRCSPISGHKSVSWYQQVLGQGPQFIFQYYEKEERGRGNFPDRFSARQFPNYSSELNVNALLLGDSALYLCASSFLSSSGNTIYFGEGSWLTVV.

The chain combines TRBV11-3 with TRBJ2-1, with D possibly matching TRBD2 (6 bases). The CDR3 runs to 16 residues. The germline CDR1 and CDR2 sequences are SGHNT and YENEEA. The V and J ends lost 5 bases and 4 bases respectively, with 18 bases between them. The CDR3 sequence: CASSPRAGSGYNEQFF. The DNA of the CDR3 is TGTGCCAGCAGCCCCCGTGCAGGGAGCGGGTACAATGAGCAGTTCTTC. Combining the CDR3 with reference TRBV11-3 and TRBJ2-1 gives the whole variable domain EAGVVQSPRYKIIEKKQPVAFWCNPISGHNTLYWYLQNLGQGPELLIRYENEEAVDDSQLPKDRFSAERLKGVDSTLKIQPAELGDSAVYLCASSPRAGSGYNEQFFGPGTRLTVL.

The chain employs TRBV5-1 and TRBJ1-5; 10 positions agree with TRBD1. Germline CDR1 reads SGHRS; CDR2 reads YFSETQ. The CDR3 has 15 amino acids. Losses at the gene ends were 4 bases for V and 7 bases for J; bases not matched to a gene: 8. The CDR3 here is CASSPGTGEEQPQHF. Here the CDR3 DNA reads TGCGCCAGCAGCCCTGGGACAGGGGAGGAACAGCCCCAGCATTTT.

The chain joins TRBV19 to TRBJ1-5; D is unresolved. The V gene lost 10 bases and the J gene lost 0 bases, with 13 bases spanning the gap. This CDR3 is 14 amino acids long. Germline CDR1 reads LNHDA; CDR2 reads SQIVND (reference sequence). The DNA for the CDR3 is TGTGCCACTATGGGGTCAGTTAGCAATCAGCCCCAGCATTTT. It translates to CATMGSVSNQPQHF.

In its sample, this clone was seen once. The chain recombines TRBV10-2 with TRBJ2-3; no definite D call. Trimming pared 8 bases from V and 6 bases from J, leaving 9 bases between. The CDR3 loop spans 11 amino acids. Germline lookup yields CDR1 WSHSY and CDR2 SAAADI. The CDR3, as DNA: TGCGCCAGCTCGTCGGTGGATACGCAGTATTTT. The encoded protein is CASSSVDTQYF.

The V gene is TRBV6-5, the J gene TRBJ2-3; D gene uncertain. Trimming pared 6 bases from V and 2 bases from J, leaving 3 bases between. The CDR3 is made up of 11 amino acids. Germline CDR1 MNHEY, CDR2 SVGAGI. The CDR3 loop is CASRHTDTQYF. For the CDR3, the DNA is TGTGCCAGCAGGCACACAGATACGCAGTATTTT.

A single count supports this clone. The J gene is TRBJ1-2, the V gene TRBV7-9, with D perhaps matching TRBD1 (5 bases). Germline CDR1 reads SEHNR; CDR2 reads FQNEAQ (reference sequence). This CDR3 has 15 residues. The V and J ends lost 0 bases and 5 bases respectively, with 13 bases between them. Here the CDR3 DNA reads TGTGCCAGCAGCTTAGCGGAGGGGATTGGATATGGCTACACCTTC. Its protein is CASSLAEGIGYGYTF.